The 10 T cell receptor beta chains below come from one sample, sequenced in a study of tissue T cells after allogeneic stem cell transplantation (dated by TCRdb to between 2020 and 2023). Library preparation employed the immunoSEQ multiplex PCR assay. Sourced from immuneACCESS, this table was stored by TCRdb with only in-frame sequences that have V and J called. A share of the clones is absent; for the studies checked, an unresolved V gene accounts for under half, and the remainder has no known explanation. In all, the sample holds some 8,300 clones, and around 40% of those were seen once. The top ten constitute 1.5% of the sample. The time point label corresponds to: mouse harvest day 7 after allogeneic transplant. Mouse grafts combined 10^7 T-cell-depleted bone marrow cells with 10^6 splenic CD5+ T cells, given via tail vein injection. Sequenced input: skin. The source of these receptors is a female BALB/c mouse given C57BL/6 T cells with graft-versus-host disease after an allogeneic hematopoietic cell transplant.

Remarks on this clone: Genes and germline come from the mouse. The sequenced fragment ends 1 residue before the CDR3 boundary, so the rest is inferred from the germline J gene. V and J are TRBV16 and TRBJ2-7; 7 bases agree with TRBD2. In germline, CDR1 is SGHSA, CDR2 FRNQAP. The CDR3 totals 12 residues. Germline trimming cut 4 bases from V and 7 bases from J; bases unmatched to any gene: 4. The part of the CDR3 DNA that was read is TGTGCAAGCAGCTCGGACTGGAGGGAACAGTAC. Its protein product is CASSSDWREQY. The entire CDR3 protein reads CASSSDWREQYF.

This clone showed up just a few times. Mouse gene names and germline throughout. The missing CDR3 end, 1 residue past where the read stops, is filled in from the germline J gene. V usage is TRBV16 and J usage is TRBJ2-2; D is possibly TRBD1 (6 bases). Germline V gives CDR1 SGHSA, CDR2 FRNQAP. The CDR3 sequence is 15 residues long. Trimming removed 4 bases from V and 3 bases from J, with 12 bases in between. The CDR3: CASSSRGRDTGQLYF. The CDR3 DNA, read in part, is TGTGCAAGCAGCTCCAGGGGAAGGGACACCGGGCAGCTCTAC.

The count of this clone is one. The gene names here belong to mouse. The read falls 1 residue short of the CDR3 end, and the missing part is taken from the germline J gene. Other DNA variants within this sample encode the same CDR3. This chain links TRBV26 with TRBJ1-3; TRBD1 might be the D (6 bases). The CDR3 has 16 residues. Trimming stripped 0 bases from V and 2 bases from J, with 11 bases between. The germline gives CDR1 KGHPV, CDR2 FQNQEV (reference sequence). The CDR3 spells CASSLSQGMTGNTLYF. The covered CDR3 bases are TGTGCCAGCAGTCTGTCGCAGGGGATGACTGGAAATACGCTCTAT.

With regard to this clone: Gene and germline names: mouse. From the germline J gene comes the end of the CDR3, since the read stops 1 residue before it. The gene calls are TRBV26 and TRBJ1-1; tentatively, D is TRBD1 (5 bases). The germline V gene has CDR1 KGHPV and CDR2 FQNQEV (reference sequence). V dropped 8 bases and J dropped 0 bases, with 7 bases sitting between them. This CDR3 is 12 amino acids long. The CDR3 reads CASGQANTEVFF. CDR3 bases read: TGTGCCAGCGGACAAGCAAACACAGAAGTCTTC. Together with reference TRBV26 and TRBJ1-1, the CDR3 gives the full variable domain: NSKVIQTPRYLVKGQGQKAKMRCIPEKGHPVVFWYQQNKNNEFKFLINFQNQEVLQQIDMTEKRFSAECPSNSPCSLEIQSSEAGDSALYLCASGQANTEVFFGKGTRLTVV.

Points on this clone: Gene names and germline refer to mouse. The observed sequence ends 1 residue before the CDR3 terminus, with the missing tail filled in from the germline J gene. The chain couples TRBV26 to TRBJ1-1; 7 positions match TRBD1. The V gene's germline CDR1 is KGHPV and CDR2 FQNQEV (reference sequence). The CDR3 is made up of 15 amino acids. The junction had 3 bases not matched to a gene; V was cut back by 2 bases and J by 0 bases. The part of the CDR3 DNA that was read is TGTGCCAGCAGTCTGCCGGGACAGTCAAACACAGAAGTCTTC. Translation: CASSLPGQSNTEVF. The whole CDR3 region reads CASSLPGQSNTEVFF.

With regard to this clone: The gene symbols are mouse symbols. The read falls 1 residue short of the CDR3 end, and the missing part is taken from the germline J gene. The chain joins TRBV12-1 to TRBJ1-3; the match to TRBD1 covers 11 bases. Trimming removed 0 bases from V and 2 bases from J; junction bases left unmatched: 2. The CDR3 covers 16 residues. Germline CDR1 SGHSN, CDR2 HYEKVE. The CDR3 is CASSLEGQGAGNTLYF. The sequenced CDR3 bases are TGTGCCAGCTCTCTCGAGGGACAGGGGGCTGGAAATACGCTCTAT.

A word on this clone: Gene names are the mouse ones. The read stops 1 residue short of the end of the CDR3; the missing end is completed from the germline J gene. The chain has TRBV16 and TRBJ2-7, with 7 bases matching TRBD2. This CDR3 is built from 14 residues. V lost 0 bases, J lost 2 bases, and 1 base stayed unmatched. From germline, CDR1 is SGHSA and CDR2 FRNQAP. The CDR3 loop reads CASSLDGGTYEQYF. The CDR3 bases that were read are TGTGCAAGCAGCTTAGATGGGGGGACCTATGAACAGTAC. Complete variable domain (other parts from reference TRBV16 and TRBJ2-7): NAGVIQTPRHKVTGKGQEATLWCEPISGHSAVFWYRQTIVQGLEFLTYFRNQAPIDDSGMPKERFSAQMPNQSHSTLKIQSTQPQDSAVYLCASSLDGGTYEQYFGPGTRLTVL.

Comments on this clone: Mouse gene names apply. The read ends 1 residue early relative to the CDR3; the germline J gene fills the gap. At the DNA level, this CDR3 is encoded by other sequences in the same sample as well. The chain couples TRBV26 to TRBJ2-4, with TRBD2 as a possible D gene (6 bases). This CDR3 has 15 residues. The germline V gene encodes CDR1 KGHPV and CDR2 FQNQEV (reference sequence). V lost 3 bases and J 0 bases, leaving 10 bases between the germline ends. The CDR3 region is CASSLAGGSQNTLYF. The sequenced part of the CDR3 DNA is TGTGCCAGCAGTCTCGCGGGGGGTAGTCAAAACACCTTGTAC.

For this clone: Gene names and germline match the mouse. Incomplete CDR3 DNA: TGCTCCAGCAGTCAATCTGGGGGGGGTAGTGCAGAAACGCTGTAT. Residues: CSSSQSGGGSAETLY. The whole CDR3 protein reads CSSSQSGGGSAETLYF. The rearrangement joins TRBV23 to TRBJ2-3; TRBD2 was called by the table and not checked on the DNA. The read terminates 1 residue before the CDR3 end, so the remaining end is supplied by the germline J gene. The CDR3 spans 16 residues. Germline V lookup: CDR1 KGHTA, CDR2 FQNQQP.

In its sample, this clone ranks as medium-sized. The gene names here belong to mouse. The read falls 1 residue short of the CDR3 end, and the missing part is taken from the germline J gene. The chain employs TRBV1 and TRBJ1-4; no clear D gene. Deletions cut 0 bases from V and 2 bases from J, with 4 bases between. Germline V gives CDR1 NSQYPW, CDR2 LRSPGD (reference sequence). The CDR3 runs to 14 residues. The CDR3: CTCSADLSNERLFF. CDR3 bases read: TGCACCTGCAGTGCAGATCTATCCAACGAAAGATTATTT.